Reported below is one TCR beta chain. Its antigen remains unidentified. CD4+ cells underwent separation, giving CD45RA+ naive and CD45RA-negative memory subsets. The data originate from a study of shared clonotypes between healthy human individuals. In the authors' workflow: ImmunoSEQ sequences covered only the junction and lacked quality scores; filtering therefore differed. This table comes from immunoSEQ multiplex PCR, and its TCRdb copy is limited to in-frame clones, with some not included. The V and J calls and the clone size are those of that table, but D and trimming were determined from the DNA. The sample has about 960,000 clones, around 80% seen once. The CDR3 has 15 residues. V gave up 5 bases and J gave up 0 bases; unmatched junction bases: 4. Germline V gene lookup returns CDR1 LNHDA and CDR2 SQIVND (reference sequence). Study-wide findings and caveats: Large depth notwithstanding, sorted-subset sequencing proved incomplete by rarefaction.

The TCR originated in a man younger than 35 in good health. Sequencing was carried out using memory CD4+ T cells sorted from blood. Documented subset: CD45RA-negative fraction. This chain joins TRBV19 and TRBJ2-1; 7 nucleotides align to TRBD2. CDR3 protein: CASSASGSSYNEQFF. For the CDR3, the DNA is TGTGCCAGTAGTGCTAGCGGCAGCTCCTACAATGAGCAGTTCTTC. Filled out from reference TRBV19 and TRBJ2-1, the complete variable domain reads DGGITQSPKYLFRKEGQNVTLSCEQNLNHDAMYWYRQDPGQGLRLIYYSQIVNDFQKGDIAEGYSVSREKKESFPLTVTSAQKNPTAFYLCASSASGSSYNEQFFGPGTRLTVL.